The T cell receptor beta chain described here comes from a study of cytotoxic CD8 clonotypes in ibrutinib-treated CLL. Study overall: The study included 11 to 12 relapsed/refractory and over 14 treatment-naive patients; 17 had IGHV unmutated disease.

Generated by immunoSEQ multiplex PCR, the TCRdb table keeps only in-frame clones and is missing some. The sample holds hundreds of thousands of clones; roughly three quarters are singletons and the top ten take over 5.5%. Study findings and constraints: Stable or contracted on treatment, public clonotypes were also uncommon. At progression, clonality fell back toward baseline after rising at ibrutinib response. Samples from sustained-remission and progressing patients were taken at different times.

Concerning this clone itself: Its cognate antigen is unknown.

V was shortened by 3 bases and J by 9 bases, with 17 bases between the two germline ends. CDR1 and CDR2 from the germline V gene are MNHNS and SASEGT. The CDR3 runs 14 residues. The receptor was derived from a human donor with chronic lymphocytic leukemia. Sample: PBMCs, taken after 12 months of ibrutinib treatment. The chain uses TRBV6-1 and TRBJ2-5, with D maybe TRBD1 (6 bases). CDR3 sequence (DNA): TGTGCCAGCAGTGATTTTAAGGGGGAGAAGGCCCAGTACTTC. It yields the protein CASSDFKGEKAQYF.